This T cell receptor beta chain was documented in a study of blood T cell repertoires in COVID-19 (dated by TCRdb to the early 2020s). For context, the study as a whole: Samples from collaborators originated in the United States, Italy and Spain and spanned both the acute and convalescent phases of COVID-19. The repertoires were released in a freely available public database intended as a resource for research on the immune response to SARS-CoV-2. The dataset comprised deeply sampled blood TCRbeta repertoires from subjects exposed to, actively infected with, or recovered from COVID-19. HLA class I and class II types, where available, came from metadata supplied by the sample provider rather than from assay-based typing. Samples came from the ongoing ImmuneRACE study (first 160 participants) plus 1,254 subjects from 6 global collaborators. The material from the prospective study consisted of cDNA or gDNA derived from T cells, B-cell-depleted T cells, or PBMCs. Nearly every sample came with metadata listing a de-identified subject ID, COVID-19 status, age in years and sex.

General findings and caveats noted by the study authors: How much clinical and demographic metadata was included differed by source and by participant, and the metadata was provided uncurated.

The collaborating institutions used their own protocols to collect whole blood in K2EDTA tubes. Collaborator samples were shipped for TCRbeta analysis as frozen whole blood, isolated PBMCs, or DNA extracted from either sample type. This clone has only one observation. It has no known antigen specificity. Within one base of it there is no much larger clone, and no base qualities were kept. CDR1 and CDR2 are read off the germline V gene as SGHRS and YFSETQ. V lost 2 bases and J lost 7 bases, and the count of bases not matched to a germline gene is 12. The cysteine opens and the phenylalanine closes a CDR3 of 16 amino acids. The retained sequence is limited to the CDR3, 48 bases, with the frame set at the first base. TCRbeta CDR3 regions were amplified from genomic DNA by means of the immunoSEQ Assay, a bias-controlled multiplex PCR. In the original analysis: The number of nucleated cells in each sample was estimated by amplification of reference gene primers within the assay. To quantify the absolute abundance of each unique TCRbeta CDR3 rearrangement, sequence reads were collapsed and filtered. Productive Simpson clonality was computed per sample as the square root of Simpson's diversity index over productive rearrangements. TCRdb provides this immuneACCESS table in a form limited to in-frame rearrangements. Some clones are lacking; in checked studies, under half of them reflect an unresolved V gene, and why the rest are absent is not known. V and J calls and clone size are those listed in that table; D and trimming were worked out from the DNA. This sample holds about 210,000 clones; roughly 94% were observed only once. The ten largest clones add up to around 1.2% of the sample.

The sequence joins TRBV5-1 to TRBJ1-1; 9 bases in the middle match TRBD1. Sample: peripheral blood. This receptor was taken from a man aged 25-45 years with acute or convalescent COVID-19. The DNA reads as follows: TGCGCCAGCAGCTTAGACGGGACAGGGCGGTATGGTGAAGCTTTCTTT. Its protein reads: CASSLDGTGRYGEAFF.